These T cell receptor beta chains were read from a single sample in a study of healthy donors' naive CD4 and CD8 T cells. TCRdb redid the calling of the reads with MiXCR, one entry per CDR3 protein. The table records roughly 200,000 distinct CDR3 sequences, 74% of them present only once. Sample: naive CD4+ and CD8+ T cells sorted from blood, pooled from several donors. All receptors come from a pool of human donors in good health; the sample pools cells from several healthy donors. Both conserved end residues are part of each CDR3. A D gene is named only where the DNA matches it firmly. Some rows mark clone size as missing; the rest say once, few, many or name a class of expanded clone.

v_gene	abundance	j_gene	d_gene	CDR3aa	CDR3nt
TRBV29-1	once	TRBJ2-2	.	CSVDRRQGGTGELFF	TGCAGCGTTGATCGTCGGCAGGGGGGCACCGGGGAGCTGTTTTTT
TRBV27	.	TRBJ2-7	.	CASSYLPYEQYF	TGTGCCAGCAGTTACCTCCCCTACGAGCAGTACTTC
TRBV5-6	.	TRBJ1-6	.	CASSLSKSSYNSPLHF	TGTGCCAGCAGCTTGTCTAAGAGCTCCTATAATTCACCCCTCCACTTT
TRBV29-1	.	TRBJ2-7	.	CSVRTESSYEQYF	TGCAGCGTTCGGACAGAGTCATCCTACGAGCAGTACTTC
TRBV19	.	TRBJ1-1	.	CASSLLHVGTEAFF	TGTGCCAGTAGTCTCCTTCATGTGGGCACTGAAGCTTTCTTT
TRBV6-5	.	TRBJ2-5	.	CASIGSEETQYF	TGTGCCAGCATAGGATCCGAGGAGACCCAGTACTTC
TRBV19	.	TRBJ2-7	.	CASTRAAYEQYF	TGTGCCAGTACCAGGGCGGCCTACGAGCAGTACTTC
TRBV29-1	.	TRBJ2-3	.	CSVVVSTDTQYF	TGCAGCGTTGTGGTTTCCACAGATACGCAGTATTTT
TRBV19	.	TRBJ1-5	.	CASSMGSGDQPQHF	TGTGCCAGTAGTATGGGCTCGGGAGATCAGCCCCAGCATTTT
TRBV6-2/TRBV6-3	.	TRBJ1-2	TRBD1	CASSYSGTDGYTF	TGTGCCAGCAGTTATTCCGGGACAGATGGCTACACCTTC
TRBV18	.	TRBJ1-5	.	CASSHQGFGQPQHF	TGTGCCAGCTCGCACCAGGGATTTGGTCAGCCCCAGCATTTT
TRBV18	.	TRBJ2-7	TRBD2	CASSLSGSLNEQYF	TGTGCCAGCTCACTAAGCGGGAGTCTCAACGAGCAGTACTTC
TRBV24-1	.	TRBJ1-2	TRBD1	CATSDGTGRNGYTF	TGTGCCACCAGTGATGGGACAGGGCGCAATGGCTACACCTTC
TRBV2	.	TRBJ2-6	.	CASGVSGANVLTF	TGTGCCAGCGGGGTCTCTGGGGCCAACGTCCTGACTTTC
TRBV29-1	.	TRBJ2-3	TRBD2	CSVGGTSGGSDTQYF	TGCAGCGTTGGGGGGACTAGCGGGGGATCTGATACGCAGTATTTT
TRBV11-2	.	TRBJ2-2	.	CASSLDGSSAGELFF	TGTGCCAGCAGCTTAGACGGGAGTTCGGCCGGGGAGCTGTTTTTT
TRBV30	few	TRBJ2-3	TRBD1	CAWSRSRGRTDTQYF	TGTGCCTGGAGTCGGAGCAGGGGGCGAACAGATACGCAGTATTTT
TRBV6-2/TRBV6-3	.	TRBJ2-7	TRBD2	CASALLAGDRIFSYEQYF	TGTGCCAGCGCACTCCTAGCGGGGGACCGAATCTTCTCCTACGAGCAGTACTTC
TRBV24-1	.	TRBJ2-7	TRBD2	CATSDSSGLSSYEQYF	TGTGCCACCAGTGACTCTAGCGGGTTAAGCTCCTACGAGCAGTACTTC
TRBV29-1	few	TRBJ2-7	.	CSVEGGSASYEQYF	TGCAGCGTTGAAGGTGGTAGCGCGTCCTACGAGCAGTACTTC
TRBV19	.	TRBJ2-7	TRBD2	CASKKTGLAGEIYEQYF	TGTGCCAGTAAGAAGACGGGCCTAGCGGGGGAAATCTACGAGCAGTACTTC
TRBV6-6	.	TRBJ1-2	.	CASQGGGGYTF	TGTGCCAGTCAAGGAGGTGGTGGCTACACCTTC
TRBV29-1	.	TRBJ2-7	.	CSVVSSLYEQYF	TGCAGCGTTGTCAGTTCCTTATACGAGCAGTACTTC
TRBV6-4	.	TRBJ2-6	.	CASSADSSGANVLTF	TGTGCCAGCAGTGCGGACAGCTCTGGGGCCAACGTCCTGACTTTC
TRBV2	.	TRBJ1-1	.	CASIRWGTEAFF	TGTGCCAGCATCCGATGGGGCACTGAAGCTTTCTTT
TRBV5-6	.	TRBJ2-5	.	CASSPGEYQETQYF	TGTGCCAGCAGCCCGGGGGAGTACCAAGAGACCCAGTACTTC
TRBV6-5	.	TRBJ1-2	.	CASSYRGTRGTNYGYTF	TGTGCCAGCAGTTACCGAGGAACCAGGGGAACTAACTATGGCTACACCTTC
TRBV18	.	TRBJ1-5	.	CASSPPGNSNQPQHF	TGTGCCAGCTCACCACCAGGGAATAGCAATCAGCCCCAGCATTTT
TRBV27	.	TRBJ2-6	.	CASSPGANVLTF	TGTGCCAGCAGCCCTGGGGCCAACGTCCTGACTTTC
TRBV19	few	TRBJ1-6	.	CASSSIPAYNSPLHF	TGTGCCAGTAGTTCCATTCCAGCCTATAATTCACCCCTCCACTTT
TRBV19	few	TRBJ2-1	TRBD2	CASRLAGGNEQFF	TGTGCCAGTAGATTAGCGGGAGGCAATGAGCAGTTCTTC
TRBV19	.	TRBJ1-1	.	CASSIAQNEAFF	TGTGCCAGTAGTATCGCACAGAATGAAGCTTTCTTT
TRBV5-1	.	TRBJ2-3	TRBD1	CASSVIRLGQGITDTQYF	TGCGCCAGCAGCGTGATACGATTGGGACAGGGTATCACAGATACGCAGTATTTT
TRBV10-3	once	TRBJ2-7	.	CATKGTESVGYEQYF	TGTGCCACCAAAGGGACGGAGTCTGTCGGCTACGAGCAGTACTTC
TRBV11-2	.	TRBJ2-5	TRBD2	CASSLVLGLAAQETQYF	TGTGCCAGCAGCTTAGTTTTGGGACTAGCGGCCCAAGAGACCCAGTACTTC
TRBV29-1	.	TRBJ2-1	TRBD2	CSVVGAGGYNEQFF	TGCAGCGTTGTAGGAGCGGGAGGCTACAATGAGCAGTTCTTC
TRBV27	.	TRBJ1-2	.	CASSLRWDRPGGYGYTF	TGTGCCAGCAGTTTGAGGTGGGACCGCCCAGGAGGCTATGGCTACACCTTC
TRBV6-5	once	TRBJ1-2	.	CASSYSGPAGGYTF	TGTGCCAGCAGTTACTCGGGACCAGCGGGTGGCTACACCTTC
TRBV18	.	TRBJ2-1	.	CASSPLGSPSDEQFF	TGTGCCAGCTCACCACTTGGTAGCCCGAGCGATGAGCAGTTCTTC
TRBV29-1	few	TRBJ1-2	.	CSVEDRAYGYTF	TGCAGCGTTGAAGACAGGGCCTATGGCTACACCTTC
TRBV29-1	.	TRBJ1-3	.	CSVEVSAADTIYF	TGCAGCGTTGAAGTTAGCGCAGCCGACACCATATATTTT
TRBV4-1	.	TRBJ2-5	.	CASSQDELEETQYF	TGCGCCAGCAGCCAAGATGAACTAGAGGAGACCCAGTACTTC
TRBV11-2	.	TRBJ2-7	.	CASSSPSLSSYEQYF	TGTGCCAGCAGCTCCCCTAGCCTCAGCTCCTACGAGCAGTACTTC
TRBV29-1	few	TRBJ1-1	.	CSVGRKMNTEAFF	TGCAGCGTTGGTCGGAAGATGAACACTGAAGCTTTCTTT
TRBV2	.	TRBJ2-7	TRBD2	CASSEAMGLAEQYF	TGTGCCAGCAGTGAAGCCATGGGACTAGCCGAGCAGTACTTC
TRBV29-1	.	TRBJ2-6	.	CSVELGAGANVLTF	TGCAGCGTTGAACTAGGAGCTGGGGCCAACGTCCTGACTTTC
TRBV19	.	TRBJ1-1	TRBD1	CATRRDRDSTEAFF	TGTGCCACCCGACGGGACAGGGATAGCACTGAAGCTTTCTTT
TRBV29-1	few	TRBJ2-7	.	CSVDRGHEQYF	TGCAGCGTTGACAGGGGCCACGAGCAGTACTTC
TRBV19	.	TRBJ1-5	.	CASSIARLNQPQHF	TGTGCCAGTAGTATAGCCAGGCTCAATCAGCCCCAGCATTTT
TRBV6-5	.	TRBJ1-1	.	CASSYLKTTEAFF	TGTGCCAGCAGTTACCTGAAGACAACTGAAGCTTTCTTT
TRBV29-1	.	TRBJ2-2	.	CSVAPRVSYANTGELFF	TGCAGCGTTGCGCCCAGGGTCTCCTACGCAAACACCGGGGAGCTGTTTTTT
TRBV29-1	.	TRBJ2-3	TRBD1	CSVLRGQGYTDTQYF	TGCAGCGTTCTTCGAGGACAGGGGTACACAGATACGCAGTATTTT
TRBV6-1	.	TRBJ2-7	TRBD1	CASSATPDGTVRRNEQYF	TGTGCCAGCAGCGCGACTCCGGATGGGACAGTGAGAAGGAACGAGCAGTACTTC
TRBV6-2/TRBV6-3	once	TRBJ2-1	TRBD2	CASTKKTSDFGFTSEFEQFF	TGTGCCAGCACCAAAAAGACTAGCGACTTTGGCTTTACCAGCGAATTTGAGCAGTTCTTC
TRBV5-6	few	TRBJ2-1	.	CASSFWGRLGNNEQFF	TGTGCCAGCAGCTTTTGGGGGCGTCTGGGGAACAATGAGCAGTTCTTC
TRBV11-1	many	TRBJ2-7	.	CASSLAGVLVGEQYF	TGTGCCAGCAGCTTAGCTGGGGTCCTCGTCGGCGAGCAGTACTTC
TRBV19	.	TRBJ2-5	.	CASSPSTGAAETQYF	TGTGCCAGTAGTCCTTCGACAGGTGCGGCGGAGACCCAGTACTTC
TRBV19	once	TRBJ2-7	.	CASSMIQTSYEQYF	TGTGCCAGTAGTATGATCCAGACTTCCTACGAGCAGTACTTC